The next 20 T cell receptor beta chains were all read from a single sample in a study of T cell repertoires in cytomegalovirus infection (dated by TCRdb to between 2018 and 2021). Sequenced using an Illumina HiSeq 1500. TCRdb reprocessed the public reads (quality trimming at Q25 with fastp, clone calling with MiXCR) and kept in-frame beta chains. Rows with one shared CDR3 protein collapse into an entry with the most common genes and DNA. For this sample the table gives around 740,000 distinct CDR3 sequences, of which roughly 36% were detected only once. The ten largest make up more than 2.5% of the sample. The specimen sequenced was PBMCs. The source of these receptors is a human donor in good health (CMV status not recorded). Some clones in this sample may be carry-over from other donors' samples.

There are a few counts of this clonotype. The gene calls are TRBV6-6 and TRBJ1-1, with D tentatively TRBD1 (5 bases). V shed 0 bases and J shed 5 bases, with 16 bases lying between them. Germline-derived CDR1 and CDR2 are MNHNY and SVGAGI (reference sequence). The CDR3 has 16 residues. In DNA form, the CDR3 reads TGTGCCAGCAGTTACTCTTTCGCAGGGAGTGATACTGAAGCTTTCTTT. Its protein product is CASSYSFAGSDTEAFF.

The V and J genes are TRBV11-2 and TRBJ2-7; 7 bases are shared with TRBD1. V was clipped by 5 bases and J by 11 bases; unmatched bases: 9. The CDR3 contains 12 residues. Germline assignment: CDR1 SGHAT and CDR2 FQNNGV. The CDR3 reads CASSEEGALKYF. Here the CDR3 DNA reads TGTGCCAGCAGCGAAGAGGGGGCCCTGAAGTACTTC.

The chain employs TRBV28 and TRBJ2-7; 9 nucleotides line up with TRBD1. The CDR3 consists of 17 residues. Germline CDR1 MDHEN, CDR2 SYDVKM. V shed 5 bases and J 0 bases; nucleotides not matched to a gene: 11. The CDR3 region has the DNA TGTGCCAGCAGTGGGGGACAGGGAAGAAGGAGCTCCTACGAGCAGTACTTC. This gives the protein CASSGGQGRRSSYEQYF.

The rearrangement joins TRBV7-2 to TRBJ2-1, with 11 bases lining up with TRBD2. Germline V CDR1 and CDR2: SGHTA, FQGNSA. The CDR3 runs 18 residues. Trimming cost V 4 bases and J 4 bases; bases outside gene matches: 12. Here the CDR3 DNA reads TGTGCCAGCAGCTGGACAGCCGGGACTAGCGGACGATACAATGAGCAGTTCTTC. Translated, it gives CASSWTAGTSGRYNEQFF. Based on the CDR3 plus reference TRBV7-2 and TRBJ2-1, the full variable domain is GAGVSQSPSNKVTEKGKDVELRCDPISGHTALYWYRQSLGQGLEFLIYFQGNSAPDKSGLPSDRFSAERTGGSVSTLTIQRTQQEDSAVYLCASSWTAGTSGRYNEQFFGPGTRLTVL.

The chain has TRBV6-2 or TRBV6-3 and TRBJ2-3; D might be TRBD2 (6 bases). Germline assignment: CDR1 MNHEY and CDR2 SVGEGT. The CDR3 has 14 amino acids. Trimming cost V 3 bases and J 2 bases, with 9 bases left between them. The chain's CDR3 is CASSYQGLTDTQYF. Here the CDR3 DNA reads TGTGCCAGCAGTTATCAGGGACTCACAGATACGCAGTATTTT.

This clonotype was counted between two and nine times. This chain uses TRBV19 with TRBJ1-5; perhaps TRBD1 as D (5 bases). The germline gives CDR1 LNHDA, CDR2 SQIVND (reference sequence). V lost 0 bases and J lost 4, with 19 bases in between. The CDR3 extends over 18 amino acids. The CDR3 DNA reads TGTGCCAGTAGTATAGATCGGAGTTGGGGGAACAGTAATCAGCCCCAGCATTTT. Residues: CASSIDRSWGNSNQPQHF.

The chain recombines TRBV28 with TRBJ1-2; a weak D match, TRBD1 (5 bases). The CDR3 runs 13 residues. Germline assignment: CDR1 MDHEN and CDR2 SYDVKM. V lost 8 bases, J lost 4 bases, and 14 bases lay in between. DNA for the CDR3: TGTGCCAGCCGCGTGGACAAGCGCTATGGCTACACCTTC. Translating it yields CASRVDKRYGYTF.

The sample holds a few counts of this clonotype. The genes are TRBV28 and TRBJ2-7; D assignment may be TRBD1 or TRBD2 (5 bases each). Germline V lookup: CDR1 MDHEN, CDR2 SYDVKM. This CDR3 has 13 residues. Trimming removed 7 bases from V and 4 bases from J, with 14 bases in between. The CDR3 DNA is TGTGCCAGCAAGAGGGGCAGGGAATACGAGCAGTACTTC. The encoded protein is CASKRGREYEQYF. The full variable domain, in which reference TRBV28 and TRBJ2-7 provide the parts outside the CDR3, is DVKVTQSSRYLVKRTGEKVFLECVQDMDHENMFWYRQDPGLGLRLIYFSYDVKMKEKGDIPEGYSVSREKKERFSLILESASTNQTSMYLCASKRGREYEQYFGPGTRLTVT.

This clonotype has just a few counts. The CDR3 loop reads CASSPLHGSGANVLTF. CDR3 nucleotide sequence: TGTGCCAGCTCACCTTTACATGGCTCTGGGGCCAACGTCCTGACTTTC. The chain combines TRBV18 with TRBJ2-6; no reliable D call. Germline V CDR1 and CDR2: KGHSH, LQKENI. With 3 bases removed from V and 0 bases from J, the gap between germline ends came to 9 bases. This CDR3 region has 16 residues. Full variable domain (outside the CDR3, taken from reference TRBV18 and TRBJ2-6): NAGVMQNPRHLVRRRGQEARLRCSPMKGHSHVYWYRQLPEEGLKFMVYLQKENIIDESGMPKERFSAEFPKEGPSILRIQQVVRGDSAAYFCASSPLHGSGANVLTFGAGSRLTVL.

The chain joins TRBV7-2 to TRBJ2-1; D is unclear. Between the trimmed V and J ends, which lost 5 bases and 7 bases, there was a span of 6 bases. The CDR3 runs to 11 residues. Germline V gives CDR1 SGHTA, CDR2 FQGNSA. The CDR3 nucleotides are TGTGCCAGCAGCAATGGAAATGAGCAGTTCTTC. This sequence encodes CASSNGNEQFF.

The J gene is TRBJ2-5, the V gene TRBV28, with 8 nucleotides matching TRBD1. Looked up from germline, CDR1 is MDHEN and CDR2 is SYDVKM. The V segment lost 1 base and the J segment 7 bases; nucleotides outside the gene matches: 20. This CDR3 is built from 19 residues. The CDR3: CASSLYPIREGGQGATQYF. The CDR3 coding sequence is TGTGCCAGCAGTTTATATCCGATCAGAGAGGGAGGACAGGGCGCGACCCAGTACTTC.

In its sample, this clonotype was seen many times. V gene TRBV7-2 combines with J gene TRBJ1-2; possible D gene TRBD1, 5 bases. Trimming removed 5 bases from V and 7 bases from J, with 14 bases in between. Germline-derived CDR1 and CDR2 are SGHTA and FQGNSA. CDR3 size: 13 residues. CDR3 in amino acids: CASSQRGGRGYTF. CDR3 sequence (DNA): TGTGCCAGCAGCCAGCGGGGGGGTCGTGGCTACACCTTC.

This clonotype was found many times. The chain recombines TRBV7-2 with TRBJ2-1; unclear D gene. The CDR3 runs to 12 residues. The germline V gene encodes CDR1 SGHTA and CDR2 FQGNSA. The ends were cut back, 4 bases at V and 8 bases at J, with 9 bases in the middle. The DNA of the CDR3 is TGTGCCAGCAGCTCCCTACGCGATGAGCAGTTCTTC. It yields the protein CASSSLRDEQFF.

This clonotype was counted between two and nine times. This sequence joins TRBV19 and TRBJ2-1, with 9 bases fitting TRBD1. Germline V gene lookup returns CDR1 LNHDA and CDR2 SQIVND (reference sequence). This CDR3 is built from 18 residues. Trimming cost V 6 bases and J 7 bases; bases outside gene matches: 19. CDR3 sequence (DNA): TGTGCCAGTAGATTGTGGGGACAGGGAGTTAAAGAAGGGAATGAGCAGTTCTTC. Amino acids: CASRLWGQGVKEGNEQFF.

This clonotype was recorded a few times. This sequence joins TRBV6-1 and TRBJ2-5; D is undetermined. Germline assignment: CDR1 MNHNS and CDR2 SASEGT. V lost 7 bases to trimming and J lost 3 bases, with 15 bases between them. The CDR3 totals 14 residues. This CDR3 reads CASKVRTGEETQYF. In DNA form, the CDR3 reads TGTGCCAGCAAGGTCCGGACGGGTGAAGAGACCCAGTACTTC.

Details on this clonotype: An end of the junction differs from the germline gene, which may be a read error. The V gene is TRBV19, the J gene TRBJ1-2; 7 bases map to TRBD1. The CDR3 consists of 15 residues. Germline CDR1 and CDR2: LNHDA and SQIVND (reference sequence). CDR3 nucleotides: TGTGCCAGTAGTATCACCGGGACAGTCCCCTATTGCTACACCTTC. Its protein is CASSITGTVPYCYTF.

Only one count was recorded for this clonotype. The chain links TRBV3-1 to TRBJ2-1; D is undetermined. The ends were cut back, 4 bases at V and 5 bases at J, with 12 bases in the middle. Looked up from germline, CDR1 is LGHDT and CDR2 is YNNKEL (reference sequence). The CDR3 extends over 14 amino acids. The CDR3: CASSPFPIHNEQFF. CDR3 DNA sequence: TGTGCCAGCAGCCCCTTCCCCATTCACAATGAGCAGTTCTTC.

This clonotype was recorded many times. V gene TRBV6-1 combines with J gene TRBJ1-5; D call uncertain. Germline V gene lookup returns CDR1 MNHNS and CDR2 SASEGT. Trimming removed 5 bases at V and 0 bases at J, with 11 bases between. This CDR3 contains 15 residues. The chain's CDR3 is CASSSGVDSNQPQHF. CDR3 nucleotides: TGTGCCAGCAGTAGCGGGGTGGATAGCAATCAGCCCCAGCATTTT.

This clonotype turned up a few times. The chain combines TRBV19 with TRBJ1-2, with D hard to call. Trimming pared 1 base from V and 8 bases from J, leaving 8 bases between. CDR3 length: 12 residues. CDR1 is LNHDA and CDR2 is SQIVND in the germline V gene (reference sequence). CDR3 residues: CASSIGESGYTF. For the CDR3, the DNA is TGTGCCAGTAGTATAGGGGAATCAGGCTACACCTTC.

This clonotype was observed a handful of times. This chain links TRBV7-8 with TRBJ2-2; D is undetermined. V was shortened by 7 bases and J by 7 bases, with 10 bases between the two germline ends. This CDR3 is built from 12 residues. Germline CDR1 reads SGHVS; CDR2 reads FQNEAQ. The CDR3 bases are TGTGCCAGCAATTTGGTACTCGGGGAGCTGTTTTTT. Its translation is CASNLVLGELFF.